These 18 T cell receptor beta chains were all obtained from the same sample, sequenced in a study of T-cell memory formation after mild COVID-19. Each CDR3 protein gets one entry after TCRdb re-called the 5' RACE reads with MiXCR. This sample has a few hundred thousand distinct CDR3 sequences, with 25% to 30% found just once. The sequenced sample was PBMCs or a T cell subset sorted from them (not recorded which). Receptor source: an adult woman who had mild COVID-19 (a few samples of this study predate the infection). Cell type and time point are not known.

The table lists this clonotype with a few counts. V gene TRBV20-1 combines with J gene TRBJ2-7; 9 bases line up with TRBD1. The junction had 5 bases not matched to a gene; V was cut back by 0 bases and J by 2 bases. This CDR3 region has 15 residues. From germline, CDR1 is DFQATT and CDR2 SNEGSKA (reference sequence). CDR3 bases: TGCAGTGCTAGAGATACGGGGACAGGGACCTACGAGCAGTACTTC. Translation gives CSARDTGTGTYEQYF.

The table lists this clonotype with a few counts. The genes are TRBV2 and TRBJ2-1, with TRBD2 as a possible D gene (7 bases). Per the germline V gene, CDR1 is SNHLY and CDR2 is FYNNEI. The V end lost 8 bases, the J end lost 3 bases, and 17 bases lay between the germline ends. This CDR3 is built from 15 residues. This chain's CDR3 is CASGTGRGGYNEQFF. The CDR3 region has the DNA TGTGCCAGCGGGACTGGTAGGGGGGGCTACAATGAGCAGTTCTTC.

V and J are TRBV5-1 and TRBJ1-1; D is undetermined. The germline gives CDR1 SGHRS, CDR2 YFSETQ. V was shortened by 0 bases and J by 8 bases, with 14 bases between the two germline ends. The CDR3 is made up of 14 amino acids. The CDR3 reads CASSLELIPEEAFF. In DNA form, the CDR3 reads TGCGCCAGCAGCTTGGAACTGATCCCTGAGGAAGCTTTCTTT. Based on the CDR3 plus reference TRBV5-1 and TRBJ1-1, the full variable domain is KAGVTQTPRYLIKTRGQQVTLSCSPISGHRSVSWYQQTPGQGLQFLFEYFSETQRNKGNFPGRFSGRQFSNSRSEMNVSTLELGDSALYLCASSLELIPEEAFFGQGTRLTVV.

This clonotype has a handful of counts. V gene TRBV6-9 combines with J gene TRBJ2-1; 7 bases agree with TRBD1. From germline, CDR1 is MNHGY and CDR2 SVAAGI. V dropped 8 bases and J dropped 11; count of bases not matched to a gene: 12. There are 13 residues in the CDR3. CDR3 sequence (DNA): TGTGCCAGCTCGACAGGGCCTGATGGTCAGCAGTTCTTC. Amino acid sequence: CASSTGPDGQQFF.

This rearrangement joins TRBV12-3 or TRBV12-4 to TRBJ2-3; 11 positions agree with TRBD2. There are 14 residues in the CDR3. V shed 7 bases and J 8 bases; nucleotides not matched to a gene: 8. CDR3 loop: CASIASGRRGTQYF. The CDR3 DNA reads as TGTGCCAGCATTGCTAGCGGGAGGAGGGGTACGCAGTATTTT.

The chain carries TRBV20-1 and TRBJ2-7; maybe TRBD2 (6 bases). V lost 3 bases to trimming and J lost 2 bases, with 11 bases between them. The germline V gene encodes CDR1 DFQATT and CDR2 SNEGSKA (reference sequence). The length of the CDR3 is 13 residues. CDR3 region: CSAREGLPYEQYF. The DNA of the CDR3 is TGCAGTGCTAGGGAGGGCCTACCCTACGAGCAGTACTTC.

The table lists this clonotype with a few counts. The rearrangement links TRBV5-5 to TRBJ2-7, with D tentatively TRBD1 (6 bases). From germline, CDR1 is SGHKS and CDR2 YYEKEE (reference sequence). This CDR3 region has 14 residues. The V gene lost 3 bases and the J gene lost 4 bases, with 14 bases spanning the gap. CDR3 protein: CASSWAQGSYEQYF. The DNA of the CDR3 is TGTGCCAGCAGCTGGGCCCAGGGGTCTTACGAGCAGTACTTC.

V is TRBV10-3 and J is TRBJ2-4; D not resolved. The germline V gene has CDR1 ENHRY and CDR2 SYGVKD. The CDR3 has 18 amino acids. Trimming stripped 3 bases from V and 0 bases from J, with 18 bases between. CDR3 region: CAISDPHRGRLAKNIQYF. DNA for the CDR3: TGTGCCATCAGTGACCCCCACCGTGGCAGACTAGCCAAAAACATTCAGTACTTC.

This clonotype turned up a few times. This chain links TRBV3-1 with TRBJ2-7; perhaps TRBD2 as D (6 bases). Trimming pared 1 base from V and 6 bases from J, leaving 10 bases between. The CDR3 has 13 residues. Germline V gene lookup returns CDR1 LGHDT and CDR2 YNNKEL (reference sequence). The CDR3 loop reads CASSQVTGAEQYF. In DNA form, the CDR3 reads TGTGCCAGCAGCCAAGTTACGGGAGCCGAGCAGTACTTC.

J is TRBJ1-2 and V is TRBV5-1; 7 positions match TRBD1. The germline V gene encodes CDR1 SGHRS and CDR2 YFSETQ. The length of the CDR3 is 12 residues. Trimming cost V 4 bases and J 9 bases; bases outside gene matches: 6. The CDR3 region has the DNA TGCGCCAGCAGCCAAGCAGGGGGAAGCTACACCTTC. Translated, it gives CASSQAGGSYTF.

The chain carries TRBV5-6 and TRBJ2-7, with D unclear. Germline V gene sequence: CDR1 SGHDT, CDR2 YYEEEE. Deletions cut 5 bases from V and 3 bases from J, with 15 bases between. This CDR3 comprises 14 residues. The CDR3 region is CASSSSQTLYEQYF. CDR3 DNA sequence: TGTGCCAGCAGTTCCTCCCAAACCCTCTACGAGCAGTACTTC. The whole variable domain, filled in from reference TRBV5-6 and TRBJ2-7, reads DAGVTQSPTHLIKTRGQQVTLRCSPKSGHDTVSWYQQALGQGPQFIFQYYEEEERQRGNFPDRFSGHQFPNYSSELNVNALLLGDSALYLCASSSSQTLYEQYFGPGTRLTVT.

The CDR3 sequence: CAISEQDRTEAFF. CDR3 nucleotides: TGTGCCATCAGTGAACAGGACAGGACTGAAGCTTTCTTT. The chain couples TRBV10-3 to TRBJ1-1, with 7 bases identical to TRBD1. This CDR3 has 13 residues. V shed 3 bases, J shed 5 bases, and the junction held 3 bases outside the gene matches. Germline assignment: CDR1 ENHRY and CDR2 SYGVKD.

This clonotype turned up a few times. The genes are TRBV6-5 and TRBJ2-1; the D gene is possibly TRBD2 (6 bases). Trimming removed 1 base at V and 8 bases at J, with 9 bases between. CDR3 length equals 13 residues. Germline V gene data show CDR1 as MNHEY and CDR2 as SVGAGI. CDR3 residues: CASSYLGGHEQFF. CDR3 nucleotide sequence: TGTGCCAGCAGTTACTTGGGGGGTCATGAGCAGTTCTTC.

This chain connects TRBV5-1 to TRBJ1-2; 12 bases align to TRBD1. Germline V lookup: CDR1 SGHRS, CDR2 YFSETQ. The CDR3 is made up of 15 amino acids. V dropped 7 bases and J dropped 0; count of bases not matched to a gene: 4. The CDR3 loop is CASGDRGPSNYGYTF. CDR3 coding DNA: TGCGCCAGCGGGGACAGGGGGCCTTCTAACTATGGCTACACCTTC.

This clonotype was found a few times. V usage is TRBV7-9 and J usage is TRBJ2-7; TRBD1 agrees at 8 bases. Germline V gene sequence: CDR1 SEHNR, CDR2 FQNEAQ (reference sequence). Trimming cost V 8 bases and J 3 bases; bases outside gene matches: 3. The CDR3 consists of 12 residues. The CDR3 nucleotides are TGTGCCAGCCGGGACAGGAGCTACGAGCAGTACTTC. This translates into CASRDRSYEQYF.

The table lists this clonotype with a few counts. The CDR3 here is CASSVGPAGVYEQYF. The CDR3, as DNA: TGTGCCAGCAGTGTGGGGCCAGCGGGGGTTTACGAGCAGTACTTC. The V call is TRBV6-2 or TRBV6-3, the J call TRBJ2-7; 8 positions match TRBD2. V was pared by 5 bases and J by 4 bases, with 10 bases of the junction left unmatched. The CDR3 runs 15 residues. The germline CDR1 and CDR2 sequences are MNHEY and SVGEGT.

This chain connects TRBV29-1 to TRBJ2-6; D unresolved. Trimming took off 0 bases at V and 2 bases at J, with 14 bases between the two ends. The CDR3 consists of 17 residues. Germline values: CDR1 SQVTM, CDR2 ANQGSEA. CDR3 residues: CSVEDLKNFPGANVLTF. CDR3 coding DNA: TGCAGCGTTGAAGATCTAAAGAATTTCCCTGGGGCCAACGTCCTGACTTTC.

V gene TRBV3-1 combines with J gene TRBJ2-7; D is tentatively TRBD1 or TRBD2 (5 bases each). This CDR3 has 14 residues. Deletions cut 0 bases from V and 7 bases from J, with 13 bases between. Germline values: CDR1 LGHDT, CDR2 YNNKEL (reference sequence). CDR3 in amino acids: CASSQDWGSQEQYF. CDR3 in DNA: TGTGCCAGCAGCCAAGATTGGGGGTCCCAGGAGCAGTACTTC.